The 28 T cell receptor beta chains listed next were all sequenced from one sample in a study of cytomegalovirus exposure and HLA in healthy donors. The PCR used 60 Vbeta and 13 Jbeta primers. Clones were sequenced by immunoSEQ multiplex PCR, and TCRdb holds only the in-frame ones, with some missing. Here the sample spans some 130,000 clones, about 80% being singletons. The sequencing sample was made of PBMCs. All receptors derive from a man in his thirties or forties in good health and CMV-seronegative.

The rearrangement links TRBV11-1 to TRBJ2-1, with 7 bases aligning to TRBD1. Germline V gene lookup returns CDR1 SGHAT and CDR2 FQDESV (reference sequence). The CDR3 loop spans 15 amino acids. With V trimmed by 1 base and J by 1 base, 1 base remained unmatched. CDR3 nucleotides: TGTGCCAGCAGCTTAGGCAGGGGGTCCTACAATGAGCAGTTCTTC. Amino acid sequence: CASSLGRGSYNEQFF.

This chain links TRBV5-1 with TRBJ2-3, with D possibly matching TRBD2 (6 bases). The ends were cut back, 0 bases at V and 2 bases at J, with 10 bases in the middle. The CDR3 covers 15 residues. Germline V CDR1 and CDR2: SGHRS, YFSETQ. The CDR3 spells CASSLAGRYTDTQYF. CDR3 coding DNA: TGCGCCAGCAGCTTGGCGGGGAGGTACACAGATACGCAGTATTTT.

In the case of this clone: At one end, the junction sequence differs from germline, possibly due to a read error. This chain joins TRBV5-4 and TRBJ2-5; D gene uncertain. CDR3 length: 11 amino acids. Germline V CDR1 and CDR2: SGHNT, YYREEE (reference sequence). CDR3 bases: TGTGCCGGCAGCTTCGGGGAGACCCAGTACTTC. Residues: CAGSFGETQYF.

As concerns this clone: This CDR3 is also generated by other DNA sequences in the sample. The V call is TRBV9, the J call TRBJ2-7; 8 bases are a match to TRBD1. CDR3 size: 13 residues. Germline loops: CDR1 SGDLS, CDR2 YYNGEE. The junction had 4 bases not matched to a gene; V was cut back by 3 bases and J by 5 bases. The CDR3 bases are TGTGCCAGCAGCGCCGGACAGGGTAACGAGCAGTACTTC. Protein sequence: CASSAGQGNEQYF.

For this clone: At one end, the junction sequence differs from germline, possibly due to a read error. The chain links TRBV7-8 to TRBJ1-4; the D is unclear. Germline V gene lookup returns CDR1 SGHVS and CDR2 FQNEAQ. The CDR3 length is 15 residues. CDR3 in DNA: TGTGCCGGCAGCTTAATAAGGCCTGAGGATGAAAAACTGTTTTTT. As protein: CAGSLIRPEDEKLFF.

CDR3 region: CAISDPGDRGTDTQYF. The CDR3 DNA is TGTGCCATCAGTGACCCTGGGGACAGGGGCACAGATACGCAGTATTTT. This chain joins TRBV10-3 and TRBJ2-3, with TRBD1 matching over 9 bases. With 3 bases clipped from V and 1 base from J, the junction kept 5 bases outside the gene matches. The CDR3 consists of 16 residues. In germline, CDR1 is ENHRY, CDR2 SYGVKD.

This clone was counted between two and nine times. The CDR3 region is CASSLSETADREAFF. DNA of the CDR3: TGTGCCAGCAGCTTATCAGAGACAGCCGACCGTGAAGCTTTCTTT. V is TRBV11-1 and J is TRBJ1-1, with D possibly TRBD1 on 5 matching bases. In germline, CDR1 is SGHAT, CDR2 FQDESV (reference sequence). Trimming removed 2 bases from V and 7 bases from J, with 17 bases in between. This CDR3 is 15 amino acids long.

The V gene is TRBV6-5, the J gene TRBJ2-4; D perhaps matches TRBD1 (5 bases). The CDR3 has 14 residues. The germline CDR1 and CDR2 sequences are MNHEY and SVGAGI. Trimming removed 8 bases at V and 0 bases at J, with 11 bases between. CDR3 sequence: CASAKDRAKNIQYF. CDR3 bases: TGTGCCAGCGCCAAAGACAGAGCCAAAAACATTCAGTACTTC.

The chain recombines TRBV10-3 with TRBJ2-7; no clear D. The CDR3 has 13 amino acids. The V end lost 6 bases, the J end lost 2 bases, and 11 bases lay between the germline ends. CDR1 and CDR2 from the germline V gene are ENHRY and SYGVKD. CDR3 residues: CAISEQEAYEQYF. In DNA form, the CDR3 reads TGTGCCATCAGCGAGCAGGAAGCCTACGAGCAGTACTTC.

This chain uses TRBV27 with TRBJ2-7; 9 nucleotides line up with TRBD2. The length of the CDR3 is 15 residues. The V segment lost 5 bases and the J segment 1 base; nucleotides outside the gene matches: 6. CDR1 and CDR2 (germline): MNHEY, SMNVEV (reference sequence). CDR3 in DNA: TGTGCCAGCAGTAGTAGCGGGGGCCTATCCTACGAGCAGTACTTC. It specifies CASSSSGGLSYEQYF.

This clone was seen a handful of times. The chain has TRBV29-1 and TRBJ2-7, with TRBD2 as a possible D gene (6 bases). The CDR3 contains 13 residues. Trimming left V 5 bases short and J 2 bases short, with 13 bases between. Germline V gives CDR1 SQVTM, CDR2 ANQGSEA. The CDR3 spells CSVRLTGAYEQYF. Written as DNA, the CDR3 is TGCAGCGTTCGTTTGACGGGAGCCTACGAGCAGTACTTC.

V and J are TRBV5-8 and TRBJ2-7, with a tentative D call TRBD1 (8 bases). The CDR3 covers 17 residues. Germline V gene lookup returns CDR1 SGHTS and CDR2 YDEGEE. The germline V and J ends were trimmed by 4 bases and 0 bases, with 20 bases remaining between them. The CDR3 coding sequence is TGTGCCAGCAGCAGATCACAGGGGGGGTATTTCTCCTACGAGCAGTACTTC. It yields the protein CASSRSQGGYFSYEQYF. The complete variable domain, with remaining parts taken from reference TRBV5-8 and TRBJ2-7, reads EAGVTQSPTHLIKTRGQQATLRCSPISGHTSVYWYQQALGLGLQFLLWYDEGEERNRGNFPPRFSGRQFPNYSSELNVNALELEDSALYLCASSRSQGGYFSYEQYFGPGTRLTVT.

The chain carries TRBV30 and TRBJ1-2; TRBD1 is a possible D gene (6 bases). The ends were cut back, 3 bases at V and 7 bases at J, with 18 bases in the middle. There are 14 residues in the CDR3. Germline lookup yields CDR1 GTSNPN and CDR2 SVGIG (reference sequence). The CDR3 nucleotides read TGTGCCTGGAGCTCCATCCAACAGGGTCGTGGCTACACCTTC. Residues: CAWSSIQQGRGYTF.

The CDR3 sequence is CAISEGAYEQFF. The DNA for the CDR3 is TGTGCCATCAGTGAGGGTGCGTATGAGCAGTTCTTC. The chain uses TRBV10-3 and TRBJ2-1; D ambiguous. The CDR3 length is 12 residues. Germline assignment: CDR1 ENHRY and CDR2 SYGVKD. With 2 bases removed from V and 8 bases from J, the gap between germline ends came to 7 bases.

This clone was recorded a few times. The chain uses TRBV4-1 and TRBJ2-7; 7 bases agree with TRBD1. CDR1 is MGHRA and CDR2 is YSYEKL in the germline V gene. CDR3 size: 14 residues. The V and J ends lost 1 base and 2 bases, in that order; junction bases with no gene match: 2. The CDR3 loop is CASSQVGQTYEQYF. CDR3 coding DNA: TGCGCCAGCAGCCAAGTGGGACAGACCTACGAGCAGTACTTC.

This clone was picked up one time. The V call is TRBV19, the J call TRBJ2-1; 7 positions agree with TRBD1. Per the germline V gene, CDR1 is LNHDA and CDR2 is SQIVND (reference sequence). The CDR3 has 11 amino acids. Trimming cost V 10 bases and J 7 bases; bases outside gene matches: 4. The CDR3 reads CATAGGNEQFF. The CDR3, as DNA: TGTGCCACTGCAGGGGGAAATGAGCAGTTCTTC. The whole variable domain, remainder taken from reference TRBV19 and TRBJ2-1, is DGGITQSPKYLFRKEGQNVTLSCEQNLNHDAMYWYRQDPGQGLRLIYYSQIVNDFQKGDIAEGYSVSREKKESFPLTVTSAQKNPTAFYLCATAGGNEQFFGPGTRLTVL.

The chain links TRBV7-9 to TRBJ2-5; possible D gene TRBD2, 6 bases. The CDR3 covers 14 residues. Looked up from germline, CDR1 is SEHNR and CDR2 is FQNEAQ (reference sequence). V was pared by 10 bases and J by 5 bases, with 20 bases between. CDR3 residues: CATARRESTETQYF. The CDR3 DNA is TGTGCCACCGCGAGACGGGAGTCGACGGAGACCCAGTACTTC.

This clone was counted a single time. The V and J genes are TRBV30 and TRBJ2-3; 9 bases agree with TRBD1. CDR3 length: 14 amino acids. Germline values: CDR1 GTSNPN, CDR2 SVGIG (reference sequence). With V trimmed by 2 bases and J by 6 bases, 6 bases remained unmatched. For the CDR3, the DNA is TGTGCCTGGAGTTTGGGACAGGGAACCGATACGCAGTATTTT. Encoded protein: CAWSLGQGTDTQYF.

The chain carries TRBV28 and TRBJ2-7, with TRBD2 matching over 9 bases. V trimming: 7 bases; J trimming: 1 base; junction bases outside the gene matches: 2. The CDR3 spans 13 residues. CDR1 and CDR2 from the germline V gene are MDHEN and SYDVKM. DNA for the CDR3: TGTGCCAGCAATAGCGGGAGATCCTACGAGCAGTACTTC. As protein: CASNSGRSYEQYF.

The rearrangement joins TRBV6-1 to TRBJ1-5; D gene uncertain. Trimming took off 1 base at V and 6 bases at J, with 13 bases between the two ends. The CDR3 extends over 15 amino acids. CDR1 MNHNS and CDR2 SASEGT come from the germline V gene. The CDR3 DNA reads as TGTGCCAGCAGTGAAGAAGGCAGGTTCCTTCAGCCCCAGCATTTT. Amino acids: CASSEEGRFLQPQHF.

The V call is TRBV9, the J call TRBJ2-3; 9 bases are shared with TRBD2. Germline V gene lookup returns CDR1 SGDLS and CDR2 YYNGEE. V lost 3 bases to trimming and J lost 4 bases; unmatched junction nucleotides: 9. The CDR3 loop spans 16 amino acids. The CDR3 sequence: CASSAIAGENPDTQYF. Written as DNA, the CDR3 is TGTGCCAGCAGCGCAATAGCGGGAGAGAATCCAGATACGCAGTATTTT. Looking up the rest from reference TRBV9 and TRBJ2-3 gives the full variable domain: DSGVTQTPKHLITATGQRVTLRCSPRSGDLSVYWYQQSLDQGLQFLIQYYNGEERAKGNILERFSAQQFPDLHSELNLSSLELGDSALYFCASSAIAGENPDTQYFGPGTRLTVL.

The chain combines TRBV7-9 with TRBJ2-1, with D maybe TRBD2 (6 bases). The CDR3 sequence is 14 residues long. Germline V gives CDR1 SEHNR, CDR2 FQNEAQ (reference sequence). V shed 1 base and J shed 9 bases, with 13 bases lying between them. CDR3 sequence (DNA): TGTGCCAGCAGCTTAGTTTCGGGAGTGACTGAGCAGTTCTTC. Amino acids: CASSLVSGVTEQFF.

CDR3 sequence (DNA): TGTGCCACCAGCAGACCGACAGGGCATAACACTGAAGCTTTCTTT. Translated: CATSRPTGHNTEAFF. The chain recombines TRBV15 with TRBJ1-1, with 7 bases lining up with TRBD1. Germline CDR1 is LNHNV and CDR2 is YYDKDF (reference sequence). Trimming removed 2 bases from V and 2 bases from J; junction bases left unmatched: 5. CDR3 length: 15 amino acids.

This chain uses TRBV11-1 with TRBJ2-2, with D possibly matching TRBD1 (5 bases). This CDR3 contains 13 residues. Germline CDR1 SGHAT, CDR2 FQDESV (reference sequence). The V and J ends lost 5 bases and 5 bases respectively, with 9 bases between them. This CDR3 is CASSQTETGELFF. For the CDR3, the DNA is TGTGCCAGCAGCCAGACAGAAACCGGGGAGCTGTTTTTT. The full variable domain, in which reference TRBV11-1 and TRBJ2-2 provide the parts outside the CDR3, is EAEVAQSPRYKITEKSQAVAFWCDPISGHATLYWYRQILGQGPELLVQFQDESVVDDSQLPKDRFSAERLKGVDSTLKIQPAELGDSAMYLCASSQTETGELFFGEGSRLTVL.

This clone was found once. The chain recombines TRBV19 with TRBJ2-7; 9 nucleotides match TRBD1. The germline V gene has CDR1 LNHDA and CDR2 SQIVND (reference sequence). CDR3 length equals 16 residues. V was pared by 5 bases and J by 3 bases, with 11 bases of the junction left unmatched. The CDR3 sequence is CASSAPGQGTGYEQYF. CDR3 DNA sequence: TGTGCCAGTAGTGCACCGGGACAGGGCACTGGCTACGAGCAGTACTTC.

The chain is built from TRBV6-7 and TRBJ2-3; 9 bases align to TRBD1. TRBV6-7 is marked as an open reading frame, function uncertain. There are 14 residues in the CDR3. The V segment lost 10 bases and the J segment 13 bases; nucleotides outside the gene matches: 18. The CDR3 protein is CATPGQGFEFGEYF. Written as DNA, the CDR3 is TGTGCCACCCCGGGACAGGGTTTCGAGTTCGGAGAGTATTTT.

Turning to this clone: One end of the junction fails to match germline, which may point to a read error. This sequence joins TRBV6-1 and TRBJ2-7; D remains ambiguous. The CDR3 covers 12 residues. Germline-derived CDR1 and CDR2 are MNHNS and SASEGT. CDR3 in amino acids: CASMKVSVWYLF. In DNA form, the CDR3 reads TGTGCCAGCATGAAAGTGTCGGTCTGGTACCTCTTC.

This clone was observed a handful of times. This chain joins TRBV28 and TRBJ2-7; possibly TRBD2 for D (6 bases). The V end was cut by 5 bases, the J end by 0 bases, with 14 bases between. Germline V lookup: CDR1 MDHEN, CDR2 SYDVKM. The CDR3 consists of 15 residues. CDR3 amino acids: CASSTGTESSYEQYF. Written as DNA, the CDR3 is TGTGCCAGCAGTACCGGGACTGAGAGCTCCTACGAGCAGTACTTC.